This TCR beta chain emerged from a study of response to subunit inactivated influenza vaccine. Using its own MiXCR run on the RT-PCR reads, TCRdb lists one record per CDR3 protein. This table holds about 540,000 distinct CDR3 sequences, approximately 24% found once. V lost 10 bases and J lost 2; bases outside the gene matches: 9. The CDR3 contains 14 residues. CDR1 and CDR2 from the germline V gene are MNHEY and SMNVEV (reference sequence). These data also featured in a second study, about T cells expressing NK-cell markers. This second study says: What made the TCR beta cDNA was 5'RACE template switching with UMIs. All TCR beta repertoires analysed originated from sorted CD3+CD56+NKG2C+, CD3+CD56+NKG2C- and CD3+CD56-NKG2C+ T cells. One of eight sequenced donors was HCMV-seronegative; the other seven were seropositive. NKG2C+ dominant clonotypes from over 5 donors made up about 1.0-7.0% of CD8+ T cells.

This chain links TRBV27 with TRBJ2-7, with TRBD2 identical over 9 bases. The clonotype originates from a man aged 45-65 years who received an inactivated influenza vaccine. The specimen comprised CD4+ T cells sorted from PBMCs, sampled about 11 days after vaccination. Written as DNA, the CDR3 is TGTGCCACCGGGCGGACTAGCGTGACCTACGAGCAGTACTTC. This sequence encodes CATGRTSVTYEQYF.